This TCR beta chain was found in a study of OX40 agonist ivuxolimab in advanced cancers. A remark on this clone: The antigen remains undetermined.

Study-wide points: Among patients with partial responses at 0.1-3.0 mg/kg, clonal expansion was among the lowest.

CDR1 and CDR2 (germline): SGDLS, YYNGEE. The V and J ends lost 0 bases and 3 bases respectively, with 9 bases between them. The CDR3 runs to 14 residues. Method: immunoSEQ multiplex PCR; TCRdb's copy keeps in-frame clones and lacks some. Among 100,000 or so clones, roughly nine tenths were seen once, and the ten largest hold more than 5.5%. The specimen comprised CD4+ or CD8+ T cells sorted from blood, sampled in a trial of the OX40 agonist ivuxolimab. This chain connects TRBV9 to TRBJ1-1; D is uncertain. The sequence was obtained from an adult with an advanced solid tumor such as melanoma, head and neck, liver or kidney cancer. The chain's CDR3 is CASSVVGGYTEAFF. In DNA, the CDR3 is TGTGCCAGCAGCGTAGTGGGAGGGTACACTGAAGCTTTCTTT.